This T cell receptor (beta chain) comes out of a study of T-cell memory formation after mild COVID-19. Whole-study context: Across donors, TCR clusters were largely donor specific.

The study, taken as a whole, reports: Among contracting clones, CD4+ were mainly CM/EM and CD8+ enriched in EMRA. Memory sampled before infection contained some responding clones, suggesting cross-reactive memory joined.

TCRdb re-called the 5' RACE reads through MiXCR, storing one row per CDR3 protein. The repertoire holds about 560,000 distinct CDR3 sequences, with around 15% as singletons. This clonotype has only a few counts. Its antigen remains unidentified. The V and J ends lost 5 bases and 7 bases respectively, with 19 bases between them. In germline, CDR1 is SGHRS, CDR2 YFSETQ. This CDR3 has 14 amino acids. Source material: PBMCs or a T cell subset sorted from them (not recorded which). The gene calls are TRBV5-1 and TRBJ2-7; D gene ambiguous. The sequence derives from an adult woman who had mild COVID-19 (a few samples of this study predate the infection). Cell type and time point are not known. For the CDR3, the DNA is TGCGCCAGCAGGGTATCCGGTTACTTAGAGGAGCAGTACTTC. This gives the protein CASRVSGYLEEQYF. The whole variable domain, filled in from reference TRBV5-1 and TRBJ2-7, reads KAGVTQTPRYLIKTRGQQVTLSCSPISGHRSVSWYQQTPGQGLQFLFEYFSETQRNKGNFPGRFSGRQFSNSRSEMNVSTLELGDSALYLCASRVSGYLEEQYFGPGTRLTVT.